The clone carrying this T cell receptor beta chain occurred many times. This sample is part of a study of patients and donors after allogeneic stem cell transplantation. MiXCR was run by TCRdb on the RT-PCR reads, yielding one entry per CDR3 protein. Here the sample spans tens of thousands of distinct CDR3 sequences, 4% to 5% being singletons. The sequence was collected from a human donor who was either an allogeneic HSCT recipient or a stem cell or donor lymphocyte infusion donor (not recorded which). It is not recorded whose cells these are; they may come from a transplant donor. Sequencing was performed on blood, either unsorted or a sorted T cell fraction (not recorded which).

The CDR3: CASGQTNEKLFF. CDR3 sequence (DNA): TGTGCCAGCGGACAGACTAATGAAAAACTGTTTTTT. V gene TRBV25-1 combines with J gene TRBJ1-4; weak D call: TRBD1 (6 bases). Germline V gives CDR1 MGHDK, CDR2 SYGVNS. The CDR3 extends over 12 amino acids. V shed 8 bases and J shed 2 bases, with 6 bases lying between them.